This T cell receptor beta chain was sequenced in a study of blood T cell repertoires in COVID-19. Looking at the study overall: The analysed material was cDNA or gDNA that came from T cells, B-cell-depleted T cells, or PBMCs.

Original methodology: Counts of nucleated cells, estimated from reference gene primer amplification, were obtained. The assay was immunoSEQ multiplex PCR, and TCRdb's table has in-frame clones only and misses some. Clone size and the V and J calls come from that table; the DNA yielded D and trimming. The profile shows approximately 170,000 clones, roughly 84% of them singletons. Specimen: peripheral blood. The source of this sequence is a man aged 70-80 years with active or convalescent COVID-19.

The CDR3 DNA sequence: TGCGCCAGCAATTCGGTGGGAGCGCAAGAGACCCAGTACTTC. Translating it yields CASNSVGAQETQYF. The chain has TRBV10-2 and TRBJ2-5, with TRBD2 as a possible D gene (5 bases). Per the germline V gene, CDR1 is WSHSY and CDR2 is SAAADI. The CDR3 sequence is 14 residues long. Trimming took 7 bases from V and 2 from J, leaving 14 bases between them.